The 31 T cell receptor beta chains below all came from one sample that was sequenced in a study of T-cell memory formation after mild COVID-19. TCRdb re-derived calls from the 5' RACE reads in MiXCR, one entry per CDR3 protein. The sample lists hundreds of thousands of distinct CDR3 sequences; about 20% were seen once. Sequenced sample: PBMCs or a T cell subset sorted from them (not recorded which). Receptors originate from an adult woman who had mild COVID-19 (a few samples of this study predate the infection). Cell type and time point are not known.

The V and J genes are TRBV15 and TRBJ2-1; TRBD1 is a possible D gene (6 bases). Trimming left V 0 bases short and J 6 bases short, with 15 bases between. Germline values: CDR1 LNHNV, CDR2 YYDKDF (reference sequence). This CDR3 has 16 residues. CDR3 protein: CATSREGGLRGNEQFF. CDR3 DNA: TGTGCCACCAGCAGAGAAGGGGGTCTCAGGGGCAATGAGCAGTTCTTC.

This clonotype has a handful of counts. The rearrangement links TRBV15 to TRBJ2-5; tentative D call: TRBD1 (6 bases). V lost 5 bases, J lost 2 bases, and 18 bases lay in between. Germline-derived CDR1 and CDR2 are LNHNV and YYDKDF (reference sequence). This CDR3 has 16 residues. CDR3 loop: CATSAVPTGAQETQYF. The CDR3 region has the DNA TGTGCCACCAGCGCGGTCCCGACAGGCGCTCAAGAGACCCAGTACTTC.

The chain couples TRBV10-2 to TRBJ2-7; 12 bases agree with TRBD1. Germline lookup yields CDR1 WSHSY and CDR2 SAAADI. The ends lost 2 bases at V and 3 bases at J; junction bases unmatched: 11. The CDR3 runs 18 residues. CDR3 DNA: TGCGCCAGCAGTGAGGGGACAGGGGGCGTCGGGCCAATCTACGAGCAGTACTTC. Protein sequence: CASSEGTGGVGPIYEQYF.

The rearrangement uses TRBV24-1 and TRBJ2-1; D ambiguous. CDR1 and CDR2 from the germline V gene are KGHDR and SFDVKD. V was cut by 0 bases and J by 0 bases, with 8 bases left in between. The CDR3 covers 16 residues. The CDR3 protein is CATSDLTRTSYNEQFF. As DNA, the CDR3 is TGTGCCACCAGTGATTTGACCCGGACCTCCTACAATGAGCAGTTCTTC.

The table lists this clonotype with a few counts. The chain recombines TRBV7-9 with TRBJ1-1, with a weak D call TRBD1 (5 bases). V lost 4 bases, J lost 11 bases, and 20 bases lay in between. The CDR3 spans 14 residues. From germline, CDR1 is SEHNR and CDR2 FQNEAQ (reference sequence). DNA of the CDR3: TGTGCCAGCAGCTCCCGGGACGCCCTCGTGAAGGCTTTCTTT. Translation: CASSSRDALVKAFF.

This clonotype turned up a few times. The V gene is TRBV27, the J gene TRBJ1-1, with 7 bases that match TRBD1. CDR3 size: 15 residues. CDR1 and CDR2 from the germline V gene are MNHEY and SMNVEV (reference sequence). Germline trimming cut 6 bases from V and 1 base from J; bases unmatched to any gene: 8. The CDR3 DNA is TGTGCCAGCAGAGCTCAGACAGGGCGGAACACTGAAGCTTTCTTT. Amino acids: CASRAQTGRNTEAFF.

This clonotype was observed a handful of times. The V and J genes are TRBV11-2 and TRBJ2-5; 7 nucleotides align to TRBD2. CDR1 and CDR2 (germline): SGHAT, FQNNGV. CDR3 length equals 15 residues. Trimming removed 0 bases from V and 3 bases from J; junction bases left unmatched: 4. This CDR3 reads CASSLEAGSKETQYF. The CDR3 DNA follows: TGTGCCAGCAGCTTAGAAGCGGGGAGCAAAGAGACCCAGTACTTC.

This clonotype was counted only a few times. The chain combines TRBV2 with TRBJ1-6; D might be TRBD1 (5 bases). CDR1 and CDR2 (germline): SNHLY, FYNNEI. The CDR3 has 15 amino acids. The V gene lost 1 base and the J gene lost 8 bases, with 12 bases spanning the gap. The CDR3 bases are TGTGCCAGCAGTGAAGAGAGGGGTGGGGATTCACCCCTCCACTTT. Translated: CASSEERGGDSPLHF.

The chain joins TRBV6-5 to TRBJ2-5; 9 bases align to TRBD1. The V gene's germline CDR1 is MNHEY and CDR2 SVGAGI. The junction had 8 bases not matched to a gene; V was cut back by 6 bases and J by 6 bases. The CDR3 is 14 residues long. The DNA of the CDR3 is TGTGCCAGCAGATCCCCGGACAGGGGAAAGACCCAGTACTTC. This sequence encodes CASRSPDRGKTQYF.

This clonotype was observed a handful of times. This chain uses TRBV12-3 or TRBV12-4 with TRBJ2-3; D possibly corresponds to TRBD2 (7 bases). The germline V and J ends were trimmed by 3 bases and 2 bases, with 15 bases remaining between them. The CDR3 spans 16 residues. This chain's CDR3 is CASSFRGAPPTDTQYF. The CDR3 nucleotides are TGTGCCAGCAGTTTTCGGGGGGCACCCCCCACAGATACGCAGTATTTT.

This clonotype was detected a few times. The J gene is TRBJ1-2, the V gene TRBV27; D unclear. The CDR3 is made up of 13 amino acids. Germline values: CDR1 MNHEY, CDR2 SMNVEV (reference sequence). Trimming cost V 5 bases and J 2 bases, with 9 bases left between them. The CDR3 nucleotides read TGTGCCAGCAGTCCCGGCATCAACTATGGCTACACCTTC. This translates into CASSPGINYGYTF.

The chain couples TRBV24-1 to TRBJ2-3; D gene unclear. Germline CDR1 is KGHDR and CDR2 is SFDVKD. V gave up 2 bases and J gave up 6 bases, with 2 bases separating them. The CDR3 contains 11 residues. The CDR3: CATSDWDTQYF. The DNA of the CDR3 is TGTGCCACCAGTGATTGGGATACGCAGTATTTT.

The chain has TRBV7-9 and TRBJ2-7, with D hard to call. V was cut by 1 base and J by 1 base, with 8 bases left in between. The CDR3 runs to 14 residues. From germline, CDR1 is SEHNR and CDR2 FQNEAQ (reference sequence). CDR3 residues: CASSLVQRSYEQYF. Here the CDR3 DNA reads TGTGCCAGCAGCTTAGTACAGCGATCCTACGAGCAGTACTTC.

This rearrangement joins TRBV5-4 to TRBJ2-3; no clear D gene. The CDR3 length is 12 residues. Trimming removed 3 bases from V and 2 bases from J, with 4 bases in between. From germline, CDR1 is SGHNT and CDR2 YYREEE (reference sequence). DNA for the CDR3: TGTGCCAGCAGCTCCCTCACAGATACGCAGTATTTT. This sequence encodes CASSSLTDTQYF.

This clonotype was counted a few times. At one end the junction does not follow the germline gene, possibly because of a read error. J is TRBJ2-1 and V is TRBV19; D might be TRBD2 (6 bases). The CDR3 spans 13 residues. Per germline, CDR1 LNHDA and CDR2 SQIVND (reference sequence). The CDR3, as DNA: TGTGCCAGTAGTATCTTGCGGGGAAATGGGCAGTTCTTC. It yields the protein CASSILRGNGQFF.

This clonotype came up many times. This chain links TRBV20-1 with TRBJ2-1; 9 nucleotides align to TRBD2. Germline CDR1 reads DFQATT; CDR2 reads SNEGSKA (reference sequence). The trim removed 0 bases at V and 8 bases at J, leaving 8 bases unmatched. CDR3 length: 15 amino acids. The CDR3: CSARDQGLAFDEQFF. The DNA for the CDR3 is TGCAGTGCTAGAGATCAGGGACTAGCCTTCGATGAGCAGTTCTTC.

The V call is TRBV20-1, the J call TRBJ2-1; 10 bases fit TRBD2. With 8 bases clipped from V and 4 bases from J, the junction kept 5 bases outside the gene matches. The CDR3 runs to 13 residues. Germline V gene lookup returns CDR1 DFQATT and CDR2 SNEGSKA (reference sequence). The CDR3, as DNA: TGCAGTCAGAATAGCGGGGGGTACAATGAGCAGTTCTTC. Protein product: CSQNSGGYNEQFF.

This clonotype was seen a handful of times. This chain joins TRBV18 and TRBJ2-5; 7 nucleotides line up with TRBD1. From germline, CDR1 is KGHSH and CDR2 LQKENI. This CDR3 has 14 residues. Trimming removed 3 bases from V and 8 bases from J; junction bases left unmatched: 9. This CDR3 is CASSPYRGPGTQYF. DNA of the CDR3: TGTGCCAGCTCACCGTACAGGGGACCAGGAACCCAGTACTTC. Based on the CDR3 plus reference TRBV18 and TRBJ2-5, the full variable domain is NAGVMQNPRHLVRRRGQEARLRCSPMKGHSHVYWYRQLPEEGLKFMVYLQKENIIDESGMPKERFSAEFPKEGPSILRIQQVVRGDSAAYFCASSPYRGPGTQYFGPGTRLLVL.

The V and J genes are TRBV6-5 and TRBJ1-2; TRBD1 might be the D (6 bases). The CDR3 spans 14 residues. The V gene lost 2 bases and the J gene lost 8 bases, with 15 bases spanning the gap. Germline CDR1 is MNHEY and CDR2 is SVGAGI. Here the CDR3 DNA reads TGTGCCAGCAGTTACGAAGGGGGGCCAGGGGGCTACACCTTC. Amino acid sequence: CASSYEGGPGGYTF.

The V gene is TRBV4-2, the J gene TRBJ2-7, with 7 positions matching TRBD1. The CDR3 runs to 13 residues. V lost 3 bases to trimming and J lost 3 bases; unmatched junction nucleotides: 2. Germline CDR1 and CDR2: LGHNA and YNFKEQ. CDR3 sequence reads: CASSHQGDYEQYF. CDR3 in DNA: TGTGCCAGCAGCCACCAGGGGGACTACGAGCAGTACTTC.

CDR3: CATLDRGRGVDTQYF. CDR3 DNA sequence: TGTGCCACCCTGGACAGGGGGCGAGGGGTAGATACGCAGTATTTT. V gene TRBV6-5 combines with J gene TRBJ2-3, with 11 positions matching TRBD1. Germline V gene sequence: CDR1 MNHEY, CDR2 SVGAGI. After removal of 10 bases from V and 5 bases from J, the junction contained 11 bases not matched to a gene. The CDR3 covers 15 residues.

This clonotype was seen a handful of times. This rearrangement joins TRBV5-1 to TRBJ2-7; unclear D gene. This CDR3 is built from 14 residues. V lost 4 bases, J lost 0 bases, and 11 bases lay in between. Germline CDR1 SGHRS, CDR2 YFSETQ. The CDR3 loop is CASSPNPSSYEQYF. The CDR3 region has the DNA TGCGCCAGCAGCCCCAACCCCTCCTCCTACGAGCAGTACTTC.

The rearrangement links TRBV10-3 to TRBJ2-5; 10 bases fit TRBD2. The V gene's germline CDR1 is ENHRY and CDR2 SYGVKD. V trimming: 8 bases; J trimming: 4 bases; junction bases outside the gene matches: 7. There are 14 residues in the CDR3. Written as DNA, the CDR3 is TGTGCCATCTCTAAGCGGGAGGGCCGAGAGACCCAGTACTTC. Amino acid sequence: CAISKREGRETQYF.

The chain combines TRBV7-9 with TRBJ2-5; 8 bases fit TRBD2. The ends lost 1 base at V and 4 bases at J; junction bases unmatched: 8. This CDR3 has 16 residues. Germline V gene lookup returns CDR1 SEHNR and CDR2 FQNEAQ (reference sequence). Here the CDR3 reads CASSLVIGRATETQYF. CDR3 sequence (DNA): TGTGCCAGCAGCTTAGTCATCGGGAGGGCCACAGAGACCCAGTACTTC.

The chain is built from TRBV12-3 or TRBV12-4 and TRBJ2-1; TRBD2 matches 8 bases. The CDR3 extends over 17 amino acids. Unmatched junction bases numbered 16, after V lost 6 bases and J lost 6 bases. The CDR3 bases are TGTGCCAGCAGCCCCCAGCGAAGCGGGAGAATGGGCAATGAGCAGTTCTTC. Protein product: CASSPQRSGRMGNEQFF.

This rearrangement joins TRBV3-1 to TRBJ1-5; D gene ambiguous. The CDR3 covers 17 residues. Germline lookup yields CDR1 LGHDT and CDR2 YNNKEL (reference sequence). Trimming took off 0 bases at V and 4 bases at J, with 16 bases between the two ends. CDR3 amino acids: CASSQDRMGQVNQPQHF. The CDR3 DNA sequence: TGTGCCAGCAGCCAAGATCGAATGGGCCAAGTTAATCAGCCCCAGCATTTT.

The genes are TRBV12-3 or TRBV12-4 and TRBJ1-5; TRBD1 aligns across 7 bases. The CDR3 has 14 residues. V lost 8 bases, J lost 0 bases, and 4 bases stayed unmatched. CDR3 coding DNA: TGTGCCAGCCAGGGGGGAAATAGCAATCAGCCCCAGCATTTT. It is translated as CASQGGNSNQPQHF.

The table lists this clonotype with a few counts. The chain combines TRBV4-3 with TRBJ2-3; D is unresolved. The CDR3 covers 15 residues. Deletions cut 4 bases from V and 1 base from J, with 12 bases between. Germline V gene lookup returns CDR1 LGHNA and CDR2 YSLEER. The CDR3 loop reads CASSRGSVGTDTQYF. The CDR3 DNA follows: TGCGCCAGCAGCCGTGGGTCGGTGGGCACAGATACGCAGTATTTT.

The V and J genes are TRBV7-8 and TRBJ1-1, with 9 bases lining up with TRBD1. The J segment lost 7 bases and the V segment lost 0 bases, leaving 6 bases of the junction unmatched. The CDR3 is 15 residues long. From germline, CDR1 is SGHVS and CDR2 FQNEAQ. The CDR3 bases are TGTGCCAGCAGCTTAGCCGCAACAGGGGGCAGTGAAGCTTTCTTT. Translated, it gives CASSLAATGGSEAFF.

A few counts support this clonotype. V usage is TRBV6-5 and J usage is TRBJ2-7; TRBD1 might be the D (5 bases). CDR1 and CDR2 from the germline V gene are MNHEY and SVGAGI. The CDR3 is 15 amino acids. V lost 0 bases to trimming and J lost 9 bases, with 18 bases between them. CDR3 nucleotide sequence: TGTGCCAGCAGTTACTCGGGGCGACCGGGTACTGTGCAGTACTTC. It yields the protein CASSYSGRPGTVQYF.

This clonotype was seen only a few times. The chain joins TRBV27 to TRBJ2-3, with D unresolved. This CDR3 is built from 12 residues. Germline V gives CDR1 MNHEY, CDR2 SMNVEV (reference sequence). V was cut by 4 bases and J by 7 bases, with 9 bases left in between. For the CDR3, the DNA is TGTGCCAGCAGTTCCCAGCGTTATACGCAGTATTTT. Translated, it gives CASSSQRYTQYF.